This note documents a single TCR beta chain sequence. Its antigen is still unknown. Germline assignment: CDR1 ENHRY and CDR2 SYGVKD. The CDR3 runs to 15 residues. J lost 8 bases, V lost 3 bases, and 7 bases had no gene match. The record originates from a study of cytomegalovirus exposure and HLA in healthy donors. Study-level points and caveats: In a later analysis, at a false discovery rate of 0.05, fewer than 20,000 TCR beta sequences were associated with HLA alleles.

The PCR contained 60 Vbeta and 13 Jbeta primers. Clones were sequenced by immunoSEQ multiplex PCR, and TCRdb holds only the in-frame ones, with some missing. The sample contains around 200,000 clones, roughly 80% of which appear only once. The rearrangement joins TRBV10-3 to TRBJ2-7; 13 bases agree with TRBD2. The origin of this receptor is a woman aged 25 to 39 in good health and CMV-seropositive. Sequencing was carried out using PBMCs. The CDR3 sequence is CAISEGGLAGDKQYF. The CDR3 DNA reads TGTGCCATCAGTGAAGGCGGACTAGCGGGAGACAAGCAGTACTTC.